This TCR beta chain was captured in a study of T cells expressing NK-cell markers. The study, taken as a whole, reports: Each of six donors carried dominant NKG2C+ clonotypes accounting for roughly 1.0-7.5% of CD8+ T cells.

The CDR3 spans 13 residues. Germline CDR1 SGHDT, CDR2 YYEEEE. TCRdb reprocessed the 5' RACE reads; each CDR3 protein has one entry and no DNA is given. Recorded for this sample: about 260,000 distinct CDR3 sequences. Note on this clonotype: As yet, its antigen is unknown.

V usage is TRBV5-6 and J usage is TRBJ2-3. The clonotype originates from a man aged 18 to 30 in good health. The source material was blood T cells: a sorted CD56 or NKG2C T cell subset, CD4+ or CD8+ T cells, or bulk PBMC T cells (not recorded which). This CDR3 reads CASSLSGKDTQYF.